This entry is about one TCR beta chain. What this receptor recognizes is not known. Base quality data are lacking; no much larger clone is found one base away. Other DNA sequences in the same sample also yield this CDR3. The library was prepared using the immunoSEQ multiplex PCR assay. The multiplex PCR relied on a mix of 60 forward primers for TCR Vbeta segments and 13 reverse primers for TCR Jbeta segments. The CDR3 region of rearranged TCR beta genes was amplified from genomic DNA by a multiplex PCR assay. The amplified TCR beta libraries were sequenced on the Illumina HiSeq System as 87-base-pair reads. The authors processed their data as follows. A later analysis tallied tens of millions of unique TCR beta chains across the 650 to 750 repertoires, and 10 million to 11 million of those chains were shared by two or more donors. A nearest-neighbor algorithm error-corrected the raw reads and collapsed the reads into unique sequences, merging closely related sequences to remove PCR and sequencing errors. Alignment of CDR3 sequences to IMGT reference sequences was used to assign V, D and J gene segments. For a sequence to be retained, a match of at least six nucleotides was required to both a V gene segment and a J gene segment. A rearrangement was called productive if the CDR3 had no stop codons and remained in frame with V and J, and every other rearrangement was called non-productive. Following IMGT convention, CDR3 was defined as the stretch from the second conserved V-encoded cysteine to the conserved J-encoded phenylalanine. Sequences without an unambiguous match to a single V gene segment were excluded from the earlier analysis of about 600 of the donors. An earlier analysis of approximately 590 of the donors classified V segments as functional when productive rearrangements were above 56.7% and as segregating when the standard deviation between donors was above 5%. To diagnose cytomegalovirus status from the catalog of TCR beta chain sequences, a statistical classification framework was built. A later analysis assigned V and J genes by comparing TCR nucleotide sequences with IMGT/GENE-DB human TR gene sequences. A later analysis assigned CDR3 sequences and most-parsimonious VDJ recombination scenarios with the TCRdist pipeline. In a later analysis, each TCR beta chain was defined by its CDR3 amino acid sequence together with its V-gene family, and reads lacking a unique V-gene family were excluded. A later analysis removed 592 highly shared, low-generation-probability nucleotide sequences to deal with suspected cross-contamination and a sequencing artifact. For each public chain, a later analysis derived a clonal expansion index from normalized ranks of inferred template counts within each repertoire. In a later analysis, generation probabilities were computed using a VDJ recombination model fitted to out-of-frame rearrangements, and the results were checked against IGoR. Hypergeometric tests were used in a later analysis to score TCR-TCR, TCR-HLA and TCR-CMV co-occurrence, with a repertoire-size bias correction applied to the TCR pairs. A later analysis estimated false discovery rates by permuting HLA or CMV assignments 20 times. In a later analysis, co-occurring TCRs were grouped with DBSCAN, and TCRdist sequence similarity was added when clustering was performed within HLA-allele-positive subsets. Repertoires with fewer than 30,000 or more than 120,000 public chains were left out of co-occurrence clustering, as were five repertoires with anomalous nucleotide sharing. Entries here come from immuneACCESS through TCRdb and include only in-frame sequences with V and J called. Some clones fail to appear in such tables; in the studies checked, an unresolved V gene covers under half of the shortfall, and the cause of the remainder is unknown. That table gives V, J and clone size, and the DNA gave D and trimming. The sample table holds around 130,000 clones, of which around 8.5% were seen once. The ten largest clones add up to under 5.5% of the sample.

The junction carries 5 bases between V and J, which are trimmed by 1 base and 4 bases respectively. The germline V gene gives CDR1 as SGHDT and CDR2 as YYEEEE. The CDR3 runs 12 amino acids, cysteine and phenylalanine included. This entry keeps only the CDR3 DNA: 36 bases, framed from base 1. This entry is derived from a study of cytomegalovirus exposure and HLA in healthy donors (dated by TCRdb to between 2016 and 2019). As for the study more broadly: In an earlier analysis of roughly 500 of the donors, approximately 260 Gb of sequence data and 120 million or so unique TCR beta sequences from roughly 180 million T cells were reported. An early release covering 550 to 650 HLA-typed donors comprised about 310 gigabases of sequencing data and around 85 million unique TCR sequences. Among the approximately 420 genotyped donors, around 81% belonged to the genetic ancestry cluster associated with self-reported Caucasian donors. The study was designed to test whether signatures of past pathogen exposure could be identified by cataloging public T cell receptors. The study used immunosequencing to profile the T cell repertoires of under 700 subjects and linked those repertoires to cytomegalovirus serostatus. A separate validation cohort of approximately 120 different subjects was used in addition to the 666-subject first cohort. The study combined high-throughput TCR immunosequencing, statistical association of individual TCRs with disease status, and machine learning to predict cytomegalovirus infection status. A later analysis re-analyzed previously published TCR beta repertoires from roughly 600 donors and added high-resolution HLA genotyping to study TCR occurrence patterns. Rather than drawing on any new phenotypic data, the later analysis identified candidate immune exposures from TCR beta sequences and the way those sequences occurred across donors. In an earlier analysis of over 550 of the donors, high-throughput TCR beta sequencing was used to judge whether each TCR beta V gene segment behaved as functional or pseudogenic. Donor age, sex, ethnicity and CMV serostatus were compiled together with the repertoire data. Genome-wide SNP genotypes for about 65% of the roughly 670 donors were used in a later genetic analysis, which treated that subset as a discovery cohort. Every repertoire in the discovery cohort had been generated on one and the same sequencing platform. HLA typing covered class I and class II loci at four-digit resolution. The number of typed donors differed by locus: roughly 629-640 for A, B, C, DRB1 and DQB1; roughly 510 for DQA1; some 610 for DPA1; and 400 to 480 for DPB1. Four to six DR-DQ haplotypes were handled as single units for association and clustering, since linkage in the cohort was strong. On average, approximately 250,000 unique TCR beta nucleotide sequences were sequenced per donor among several hundred genotyped donors of the cohort, with roughly 20% of those sequences being non-productive.

In total, 500 to 700 healthy bone marrow donors made up the cohort. At the time of sampling, every cohort member was nominally healthy, though immune exposures that went unrecorded were likely present. The donor tested CMV seronegative and was one of the 352 seronegative cohort members. Every donor gave a peripheral blood sample, and the peripheral blood mononuclear cells from that sample were used for TCR beta sequencing. The Qiagen DNeasy Blood Extraction Kit was used to extract genomic DNA from the blood cell samples. Points the paper makes about the study in general: An association between a missense DCLRE1C variant and V-gene and J-gene trimming of TCR beta chains was found in a later genetic analysis and replicated in an independent cohort. In a later analysis, about 17,000 TCR beta sequences were associated with specific HLA alleles at a false discovery rate of 0.05. This cohort had only TCR beta chains sequenced, and the lack of alpha or paired-chain data limited which features could be detected. For the cohort, immune exposure information was limited to CMV serostatus. Correlated functional status among segregating V segments might be attributable to linkage disequilibrium, but an unknown experimental factor could not be ruled out. The presence/absence analyses assumed that sequencing depth was roughly uniform across donors, and that assumption may not be true. The sequencing pipeline was judged likely to have produced a cluster of highly shared sequence variants as a technical artifact. In vitro tests confirmed that a few of the cytomegalovirus-associated TCR beta chains recognize cytomegalovirus antigens. The authors suggested that the approach could potentially be generalized to other disease states and immunological phenotypes. According to a later analysis, most CMV-associated TCR beta chains appeared to be HLA-restricted, and the HLA associations seemed to be driven largely by CMV exposure. Some IMGT-functional V segments, including TRBV6-2 and TRBV6-3, could not be told apart with the 87-base-pair reads, so those segments were excluded. The classifier was reported to diagnose cytomegalovirus status with high specificity and sensitivity in both the original and validation cohorts. Most TCR sequences were observed very rarely across donors, whereas some public TCRs were present in many individuals. A later analysis found that HLA-associated TCR beta chains were more clonally expanded and had lower generation probabilities than equally common non-associated chains. HLA typing was unavailable for some donors at each locus, so association tests used only the typed subset. A further reported finding was that TCR beta sequences accurately predicted the HLA-A and HLA-B alleles for most subjects in the first cohort. A later genetic analysis reported fewer N-insertions in productive TCRs among donors in an Asian-associated ancestry cluster than the roughly 650-donor mean. Broadly in line with IMGT annotations, most TCR beta V segments showed up in productive rearrangements about 87% or about 30% of the time in an earlier analysis of approximately 600 of the donors. Several of the top co-occurrence clusters appeared to be linked to parvovirus B19, influenza, CMV and Epstein-Barr virus, according to a later analysis. The earlier analysis of a few hundred of the donors excluded seventeen rarely observed V segments, including chromosome 9 orphons, because counts were too low. When HLA alleles, especially DR and DQ, strongly co-occurred, TCR associations were difficult to assign to individual alleles. According to a later analysis, TCR association rates differed among HLA loci, with DRB1 alleles showing the most associated TCRs and HLA-C alleles showing the fewest. A total of fewer than 200 TCR beta chains were listed by the study as associated with cytomegalovirus.

Recombination joined TRBV5-6 with TRBJ1-2, with no reliable assignment of the D segment. Sample: PBMCs. The clonotype originates from a man aged 40-55 years in good health and CMV-seronegative. The CDR3 reads CASSLTSYGYTF. Here is the DNA: TGTGCCAGCAGCTTGACCAGCTATGGCTACACCTTC.